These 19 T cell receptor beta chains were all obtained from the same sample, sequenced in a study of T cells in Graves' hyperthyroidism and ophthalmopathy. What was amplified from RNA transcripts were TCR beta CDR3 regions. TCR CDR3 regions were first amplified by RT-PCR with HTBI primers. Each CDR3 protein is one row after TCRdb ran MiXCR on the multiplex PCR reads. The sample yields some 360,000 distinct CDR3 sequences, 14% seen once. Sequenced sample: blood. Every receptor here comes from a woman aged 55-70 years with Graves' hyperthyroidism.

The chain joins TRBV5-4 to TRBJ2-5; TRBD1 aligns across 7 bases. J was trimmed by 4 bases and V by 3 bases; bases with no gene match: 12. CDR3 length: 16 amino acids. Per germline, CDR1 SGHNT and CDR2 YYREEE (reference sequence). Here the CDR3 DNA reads TGTGCCAGCAGCTCGAGACAGGGTCGATGGTTAGAGACCCAGTACTTC. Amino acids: CASSSRQGRWLETQYF.

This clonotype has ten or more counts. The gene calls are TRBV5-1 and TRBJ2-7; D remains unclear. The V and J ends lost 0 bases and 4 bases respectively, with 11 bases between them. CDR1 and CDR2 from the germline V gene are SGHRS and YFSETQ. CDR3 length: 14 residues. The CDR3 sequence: CASSLGASRYEQYF. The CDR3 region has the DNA TGCGCCAGCAGCTTGGGTGCCTCAAGGTACGAGCAGTACTTC.

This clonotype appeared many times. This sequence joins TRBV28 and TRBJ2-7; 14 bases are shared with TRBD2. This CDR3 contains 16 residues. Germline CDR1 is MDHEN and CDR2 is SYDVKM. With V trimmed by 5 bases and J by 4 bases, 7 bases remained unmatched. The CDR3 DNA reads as TGTGCCAGCAGTCCTCTCAGGACTAGCGGGAGGTACGAGCAGTACTTC. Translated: CASSPLRTSGRYEQYF.

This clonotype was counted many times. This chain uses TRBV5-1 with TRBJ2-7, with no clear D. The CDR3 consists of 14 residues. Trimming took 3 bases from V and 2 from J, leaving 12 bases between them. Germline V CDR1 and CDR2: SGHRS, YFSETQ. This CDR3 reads CASSSAGPTYEQYF. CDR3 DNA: TGCGCCAGCAGCTCGGCAGGTCCTACCTACGAGCAGTACTTC.

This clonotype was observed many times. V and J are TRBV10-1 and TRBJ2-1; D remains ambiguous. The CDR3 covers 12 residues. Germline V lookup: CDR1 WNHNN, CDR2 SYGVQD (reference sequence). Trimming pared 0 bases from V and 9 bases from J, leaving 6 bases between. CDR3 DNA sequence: TGCGCCAGCAGTGAGTCGAATATTGAGCAGTTCTTC. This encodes CASSESNIEQFF.

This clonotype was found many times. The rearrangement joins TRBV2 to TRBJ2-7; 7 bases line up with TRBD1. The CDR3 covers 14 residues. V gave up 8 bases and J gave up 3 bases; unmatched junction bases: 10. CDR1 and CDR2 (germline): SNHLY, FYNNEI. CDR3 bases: TGTGCCAGCCGAACGACAGGGACCGACTACGAGCAGTACTTC. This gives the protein CASRTTGTDYEQYF.

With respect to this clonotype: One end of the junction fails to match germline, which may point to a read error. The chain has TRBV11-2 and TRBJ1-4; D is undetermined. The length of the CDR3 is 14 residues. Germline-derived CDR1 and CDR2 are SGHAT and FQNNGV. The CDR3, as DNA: TGTGCCAGCAGCCGGATAGCAACTAATGAAAAACTGTCTTTT. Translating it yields CASSRIATNEKLSF.

This CDR3 reads CASSESRVQSTTQYF. In DNA, the CDR3 is TGCGCCAGCAGTGAGTCCAGGGTTCAAAGTACGACCCAGTACTTC. The rearrangement joins TRBV10-2 to TRBJ2-5; maybe TRBD1 (5 bases). The length of the CDR3 is 15 residues. Germline CDR1 WSHSY, CDR2 SAAADI. Deletions cut 0 bases from V and 7 bases from J, with 15 bases between.

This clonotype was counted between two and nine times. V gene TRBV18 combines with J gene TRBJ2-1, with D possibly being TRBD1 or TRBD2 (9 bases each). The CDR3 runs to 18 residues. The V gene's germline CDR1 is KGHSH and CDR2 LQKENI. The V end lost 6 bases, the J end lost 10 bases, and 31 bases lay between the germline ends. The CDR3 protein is CASSRPTGGSGLAREQFF. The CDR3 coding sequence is TGTGCCAGCTCTCGACCCACAGGGGGCTCGGGACTAGCCAGGGAGCAGTTCTTC.

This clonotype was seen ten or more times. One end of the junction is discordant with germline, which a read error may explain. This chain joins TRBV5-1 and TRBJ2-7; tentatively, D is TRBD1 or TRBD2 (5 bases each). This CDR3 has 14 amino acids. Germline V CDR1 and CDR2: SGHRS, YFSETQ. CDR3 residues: CASSLSGTSYEQYF. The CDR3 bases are TGTGCCAGCAGTTTATCAGGGACCTCCTACGAGCAGTACTTC.

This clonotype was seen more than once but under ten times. For the CDR3, the DNA is TGTGCCAGCAGCTTGAGTGGGGCAAGGGGGGGCACAGATACGCAGTATTTT. Translated: CASSLSGARGGTDTQYF. The gene calls are TRBV5-5 and TRBJ2-3, with D tentatively TRBD1 or TRBD2 (6 bases each). V lost 1 base and J lost 1, with 16 bases in between. This CDR3 region has 17 residues. The germline CDR1 and CDR2 sequences are SGHKS and YYEKEE (reference sequence).

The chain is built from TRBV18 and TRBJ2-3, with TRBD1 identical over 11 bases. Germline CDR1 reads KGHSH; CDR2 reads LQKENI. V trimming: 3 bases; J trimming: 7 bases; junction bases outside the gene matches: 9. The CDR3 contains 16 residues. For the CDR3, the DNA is TGTGCCAGCTCACCCATGTCCGGACAGGGGGCAAATACGCAGTATTTT. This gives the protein CASSPMSGQGANTQYF.

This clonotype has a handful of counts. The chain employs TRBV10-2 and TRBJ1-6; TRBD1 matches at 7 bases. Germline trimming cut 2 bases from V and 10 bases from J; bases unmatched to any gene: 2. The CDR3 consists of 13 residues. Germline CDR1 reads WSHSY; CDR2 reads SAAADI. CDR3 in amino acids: CASSEDRDSPLHF. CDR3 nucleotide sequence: TGCGCCAGCAGTGAGGACAGGGACTCACCCCTCCACTTT.

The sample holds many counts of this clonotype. CDR3 sequence reads: CASSLSGLANNEQFF. The CDR3 region has the DNA TGTGCCAGCAGCTTAAGCGGGTTAGCCAACAATGAGCAGTTCTTC. The V gene is TRBV7-3, the J gene TRBJ2-1; possibly TRBD2 for D (5 bases). From germline, CDR1 is SGHTA and CDR2 FQGTGA. This CDR3 is built from 15 residues. The germline V and J ends were trimmed by 1 base and 5 bases, with 12 bases remaining between them.

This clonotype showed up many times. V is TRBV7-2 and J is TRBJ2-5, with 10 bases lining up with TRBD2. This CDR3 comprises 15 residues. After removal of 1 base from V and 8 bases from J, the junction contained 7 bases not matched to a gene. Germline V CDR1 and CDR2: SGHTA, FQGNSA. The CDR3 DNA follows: TGTGCCAGCAGCTTAGTAGCGGGGGGCCAGGGAACCCAGTACTTC. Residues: CASSLVAGGQGTQYF.

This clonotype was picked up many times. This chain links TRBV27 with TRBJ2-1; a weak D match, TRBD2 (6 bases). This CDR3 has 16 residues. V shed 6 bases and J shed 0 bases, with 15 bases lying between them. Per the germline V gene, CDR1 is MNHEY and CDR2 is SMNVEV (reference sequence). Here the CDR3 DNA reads TGTGCCAGCAGAATGGGCGGGGTTAGCTCCTACAATGAGCAGTTCTTC. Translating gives CASRMGGVSSYNEQFF.

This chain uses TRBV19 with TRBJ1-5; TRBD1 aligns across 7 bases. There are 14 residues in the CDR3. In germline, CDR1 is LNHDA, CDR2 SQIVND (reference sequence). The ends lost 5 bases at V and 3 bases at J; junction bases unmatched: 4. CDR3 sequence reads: CASSPTGFNQPQHF. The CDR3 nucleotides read TGTGCCAGTAGTCCGACAGGGTTCAATCAGCCCCAGCATTTT.

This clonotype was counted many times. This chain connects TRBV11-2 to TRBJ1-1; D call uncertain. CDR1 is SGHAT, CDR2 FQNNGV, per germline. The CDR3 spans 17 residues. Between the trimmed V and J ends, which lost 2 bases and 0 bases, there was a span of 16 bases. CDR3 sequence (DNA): TGTGCCAGCAGCTTATTTGGTGACCAGGCTATGAACACTGAAGCTTTCTTT. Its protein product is CASSLFGDQAMNTEAFF.

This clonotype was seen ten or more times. The CDR3 sequence: CASSSGEETQYF. In DNA, the CDR3 is TGTGCCAGCAGTTCCGGAGAGGAGACCCAGTACTTC. The rearrangement links TRBV28 to TRBJ2-5, with D hard to call. The CDR3 contains 12 residues. Trimming stripped 4 bases from V and 5 bases from J, with 8 bases between. In germline, CDR1 is MDHEN, CDR2 SYDVKM.